The following is a T cell receptor (beta chain) sequence with its context. The CDR3 length is 15 residues. J lost 2 bases, V lost 4 bases, and 1 base had no gene match. Germline V CDR1 and CDR2: SGHDN, FVKESK. cDNA came from approximately 0.5 to 1 ug RNA primed by random hexamers. TCRdb analysed the immunoSEQ multiplex PCR reads with MiXCR anew, one entry per CDR3 protein. The profile shows 100,000 to 150,000 distinct CDR3 sequences, about 94% of them singletons. This sample is drawn from a study of CD8 T cells in Susac syndrome. This chain links TRBV14 with TRBJ2-1; 11 nucleotides align to TRBD2. This TCR was sampled from a human donor with Susac syndrome. Sequenced sample: CD8+ T cells from PBMCs. CDR3 amino acids: CASSRSGRAYNEQFF. CDR3 in DNA: TGTGCCAGCAGCCGTAGCGGGAGGGCCTACAATGAGCAGTTCTTC.